This record looks at one TCR beta chain sequence and its context. What it binds is not known. The entry originates in a study of glioma-infiltrating T cells. Whole-study results and caveats: Non-neoplastic patients had below-expected tissue-blood divergence, while all gliomas exceeded expectation. CDR3 overlap between tissue and blood was very small.

The iRepertoire nested amplicon-rescue multiplex PCR amplified TCR alpha and beta CDR3s from RNA. Using its own MiXCR run on the multiplex PCR reads, TCRdb lists one record per CDR3 protein. The table lists around 170,000 distinct CDR3 sequences, around 45% of them singletons. The CDR3 extends over 13 amino acids. Germline CDR1 and CDR2: SNHLY and FYNNEI. Trimming removed 9 bases from V and 6 bases from J; junction bases left unmatched: 8. The chain has TRBV2 and TRBJ2-1, with 7 bases that match TRBD1. The TCR originated in a human donor with low-grade glioma or glioblastoma, undergoing nonglioma brain surgery, or in good health (not recorded which). Sequenced sample: glioma tissue, nonneoplastic brain tissue, or PBMCs (not recorded which). The CDR3, as DNA: TGTGCCAGACAAGGGGCAGGGGGCAATGAGCAGTTCTTC. This sequence encodes CARQGAGGNEQFF.